This TCR beta chain stems from a study of T cells after yellow fever vaccination. This clonotype appeared a few times. Trimming removed 5 bases at V and 0 bases at J, with 14 bases between. Germline CDR1 and CDR2: SEHNR and FQNEAQ (reference sequence). The CDR3 contains 16 residues. A single record per CDR3 protein comes from TCRdb applying MiXCR to the 5' RACE reads. The sample consists of about 500,000 distinct CDR3 sequences, roughly a sixth of them appearing once. The source is a man aged 18 to 29 who received the YFV17D yellow fever vaccine. The chain recombines TRBV7-9 with TRBJ2-1; TRBD2 is a possible D gene (7 bases). The sequencing here drew on PBMCs, taken around 5 days after the first yellow fever vaccination. CDR3 in amino acids: CASSVRGGASYNEQFF. The CDR3 bases are TGTGCCAGCAGCGTAAGAGGGGGGGCCTCCTACAATGAGCAGTTCTTC.